This TCR beta chain came from a study of OX40 agonist ivuxolimab in advanced cancers. In the study overall: Ivuxolimab, which is an agonistic anti-OX40 (CD134) antibody, was administered to the patients. Study-level points and caveats: The 0.1-3.0 mg/kg partial responders had among the lowest clonal expansion. Low normalized T-cell clonal expansion was additionally recorded for some nonresponders. The expanded peripheral T cells' antigen specificity was not determined.

For this clone: Its antigen is undetermined.

Germline V gives CDR1 SGHAT, CDR2 FQNNGV. The CDR3 is 13 amino acids. The V end lost 1 base, the J end lost 5 bases, and 8 bases lay between the germline ends. Here immunoSEQ multiplex PCR was the method, and the copy in TCRdb shows in-frame clones only, minus some. The data show 65,000 or so clones, 88% seen once. This material consisted of CD4+ or CD8+ T cells sorted from blood, taken in a trial of the OX40 agonist ivuxolimab. This sequence joins TRBV11-2 and TRBJ1-1; D unresolved. The sequence came from an adult with an advanced solid tumor such as melanoma, head and neck, liver or kidney cancer. The CDR3 DNA reads TGTGCCAGCAGCTTAGGCGAGCGGACTGAAGCTTTCTTT. This gives the protein CASSLGERTEAFF.